Shown below are 2 T cell receptor beta chains from a single sample sequenced in a study of T cells expressing NK-cell markers. TCRdb processed the 5' RACE reads again and assigns one entry to each CDR3 protein, with no DNA. The listing contains some 280,000 distinct CDR3 sequences. The source material was blood T cells: a sorted CD56 or NKG2C T cell subset, CD4+ or CD8+ T cells, or bulk PBMC T cells (not recorded which). These receptors were obtained from a man younger than 35 in good health.

The gene calls are TRBV5-1 and TRBJ1-1; the TRBD1 assignment by TCRdb is unverifiable without DNA. The CDR3 length is 15 residues. Germline CDR1 is SGHRS and CDR2 is YFSETQ. The chain's CDR3 is CASSLAGTPNTEAFF.

The chain uses TRBV13 and TRBJ2-3; TCRdb outputs TRBD1, but without DNA this stays unchecked. CDR1 PRHDT and CDR2 FYEKMQ come from the germline V gene (reference sequence). This CDR3 spans 15 amino acids. This chain's CDR3 is CASSPGQGDTDTQYF.